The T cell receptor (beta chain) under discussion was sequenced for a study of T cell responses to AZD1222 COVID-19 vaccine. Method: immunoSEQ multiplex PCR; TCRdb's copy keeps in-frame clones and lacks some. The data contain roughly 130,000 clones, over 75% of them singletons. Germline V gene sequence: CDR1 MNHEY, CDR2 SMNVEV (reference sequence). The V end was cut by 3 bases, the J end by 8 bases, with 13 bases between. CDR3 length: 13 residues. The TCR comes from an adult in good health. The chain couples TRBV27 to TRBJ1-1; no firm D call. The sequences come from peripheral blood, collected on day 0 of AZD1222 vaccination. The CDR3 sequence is CASSFGRNSEAFF. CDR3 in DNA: TGTGCCAGCAGTTTTGGGCGCAACAGCGAAGCTTTCTTT.